Presented here are 24 T cell receptor beta chains from one specimen sequenced in a study of neurological immune-mediated disorders. Via MiXCR, TCRdb re-called the 5' RACE reads, giving one row per CDR3 protein. The table shows about 62,000 distinct CDR3 sequences, with less than 6% occurring only once. Specimen: PBMCs. These receptor sequences come from a woman aged 45-65 years with multiple sclerosis.

This clonotype came up many times. The V gene is TRBV20-1, the J gene TRBJ1-1; D uncertain. Trimming pared 3 bases from V and 4 bases from J, leaving 3 bases between. Germline V CDR1 and CDR2: DFQATT, SNEGSKA (reference sequence). There are 10 residues in the CDR3. CDR3 coding DNA: TGCAGTGCTAGTTTCACTGAAGCTTTCTTT. Its protein is CSASFTEAFF.

There are many counts of this clonotype. The chain is built from TRBV29-1 and TRBJ1-1, with D possibly matching TRBD1 (6 bases). Germline loops: CDR1 SQVTM, CDR2 ANQGSEA. The CDR3 consists of 13 residues. V dropped 4 bases and J dropped 4 bases, with 13 bases sitting between them. In nucleotides, the CDR3 is TGCAGCGTTGCTACAGGGTCGGGCACTGAAGCTTTCTTT. This gives the protein CSVATGSGTEAFF.

This clonotype was seen only a few times. The J gene is TRBJ2-5, the V gene TRBV29-1, with TRBD2 identical over 9 bases. Germline loops: CDR1 SQVTM, CDR2 ANQGSEA. Trimming cost V 4 bases and J 4 bases; bases outside gene matches: 4. The CDR3 loop spans 13 amino acids. CDR3 in DNA: TGCAGCGTTGTACGCGGGGGGGTAGAGACCCAGTACTTC. Translation gives CSVVRGGVETQYF.

This clonotype showed up many times. The chain couples TRBV5-5 to TRBJ1-2; D not resolved. Trimming left V 0 bases short and J 7 bases short, with 7 bases between. Germline CDR1 and CDR2: SGHKS and YYEKEE (reference sequence). The CDR3 runs 12 residues. CDR3 sequence: CASSLGVGGYTF. DNA for the CDR3: TGTGCCAGCAGCTTGGGCGTAGGTGGCTACACCTTC.

This clonotype was observed many times. This chain joins TRBV6-5 and TRBJ1-6, with a tentative D call TRBD1 (5 bases). The length of the CDR3 is 12 residues. CDR1 MNHEY and CDR2 SVGAGI come from the germline V gene. The V and J ends lost 5 bases and 7 bases respectively, with 6 bases between them. CDR3 protein: CASSNRNSPLHF. CDR3 bases: TGTGCCAGCAGTAACAGGAATTCACCCCTCCACTTT.

This clonotype was recorded at least ten times. The gene calls are TRBV20-1 and TRBJ2-1, with D possibly TRBD2 on 5 matching bases. In germline, CDR1 is DFQATT, CDR2 SNEGSKA (reference sequence). Trimming stripped 2 bases from V and 3 bases from J, with 11 bases between. The CDR3 length is 14 residues. CDR3 DNA: TGCAGTGCTAGAAGGTCGGGGAGCTACAATGAGCAGTTCTTC. This encodes CSARRSGSYNEQFF.

This sequence joins TRBV6-5 and TRBJ1-1; no definite D call. The CDR3 runs 15 residues. Trimming stripped 3 bases from V and 0 bases from J, with 11 bases between. CDR1 MNHEY and CDR2 SVGAGI come from the germline V gene. CDR3 nucleotide sequence: TGTGCCAGCAGTTATTGGGGATCTATGAACACTGAAGCTTTCTTT. Its translation: CASSYWGSMNTEAFF.

This clonotype was observed many times. The gene calls are TRBV6-2 or TRBV6-3 and TRBJ2-1, with 9 bases aligning to TRBD2. The trim removed 4 bases at V and 3 bases at J, leaving 1 base unmatched. This CDR3 is built from 14 residues. Germline values: CDR1 MNHEY, CDR2 SVGEGT. The CDR3 loop is CASSLAGDYNEQFF. Written as DNA, the CDR3 is TGTGCCAGCAGTTTAGCGGGGGACTACAATGAGCAGTTCTTC.

This clonotype was picked up many times. The rearrangement uses TRBV12-3 or TRBV12-4 and TRBJ2-5, with TRBD2 identical over 11 bases. This CDR3 is built from 15 residues. The J segment lost 4 bases and the V segment lost 3 bases, leaving 4 bases of the junction unmatched. The CDR3 loop reads CASSFPTSGRETQYF. The DNA for the CDR3 is TGTGCCAGCAGTTTCCCTACTAGCGGGAGAGAGACCCAGTACTTC.

A word on this clonotype: This CDR3 is missing its conserved last phenylalanine or tryptophan, likely due to a read error. The J gene is TRBJ2-5, the V gene TRBV3-1; D possibly corresponds to TRBD2 (6 bases). The CDR3 spans 12 residues. Germline CDR1 reads LGHDT; CDR2 reads YNNKEL (reference sequence). Trimming took off 4 bases at V and 7 bases at J, with 10 bases between the two ends. CDR3 sequence reads: CASSRDGGTQYN. The CDR3 DNA sequence: TGTGCCAGCAGCCGAGACGGGGGGACCCAGTACAAC.

This clonotype was seen more than once but under ten times. CDR3: CSASRDSADSYNEQFF. For the CDR3, the DNA is TGCAGTGCTAGTAGAGATAGCGCCGACTCCTACAATGAGCAGTTCTTC. The chain joins TRBV20-1 to TRBJ2-1; the D gene is possibly TRBD2 (5 bases). There are 16 residues in the CDR3. The V gene's germline CDR1 is DFQATT and CDR2 SNEGSKA (reference sequence). The V gene lost 3 bases and the J gene lost 0 bases, with 15 bases spanning the gap.

This clonotype was recorded at least ten times. This chain connects TRBV20-1 to TRBJ2-7, with 11 bases aligning to TRBD2. Germline-derived CDR1 and CDR2 are DFQATT and SNEGSKA (reference sequence). With V trimmed by 6 bases and J by 2 bases, 6 bases remained unmatched. This CDR3 has 14 residues. CDR3 nucleotide sequence: TGCAGTGCCCTCGGACTAGCGGGCGCCTACGAGCAGTACTTC. Translated, it gives CSALGLAGAYEQYF.

This clonotype was recorded at least ten times. This chain joins TRBV5-1 and TRBJ2-5; 9 nucleotides match TRBD2. Germline V gene data show CDR1 as SGHRS and CDR2 as YFSETQ. Trimming at V came to 6 bases and at J to 4 bases, leaving 16 bases not matched to a gene. The CDR3 has 17 amino acids. As DNA, the CDR3 is TGCGCCAGCAAGGGGGGTACAGCGGGGGGCCGCTCAGAGACCCAGTACTTC. This sequence encodes CASKGGTAGGRSETQYF.

This clonotype was counted many times. This chain links TRBV10-3 with TRBJ2-3; TRBD2 matches 7 bases. J was trimmed by 8 bases and V by 10 bases; bases with no gene match: 12. In germline, CDR1 is ENHRY, CDR2 SYGVKD. The CDR3 contains 13 residues. CDR3 DNA sequence: TGTGCCAACTCTGCGGGGCCGGGGGGTACGCAGTATTTT. Its protein is CANSAGPGGTQYF.

Of note for this clonotype: Mismatch with germline at one junction end may stem from a read error. The rearrangement joins TRBV12-3 or TRBV12-4 to TRBJ1-6; TRBD1 matches at 7 bases. This CDR3 is built from 14 residues. The CDR3 sequence: CASSGPNRGSPLHF. CDR3 in DNA: TGTGCCAGCAGTGGCCCGAACAGGGGTTCACCCCTACACTTT.

This clonotype was counted many times. The chain carries TRBV21-1 and TRBJ1-4; the listed D gene, TRBD1, was not tested against the DNA. TRBV21-1 is marked as a pseudogene. The CDR3 is 13 amino acids. CDR3 loop: CASSSRGWEKLFF. The CDR3 DNA sequence: TGTGCCAGCAGCTCCAGGGGTTGGGAAAAACTGTTTTTT.

This sequence joins TRBV10-3 and TRBJ1-1; a weak D match, TRBD1 (6 bases). In germline, CDR1 is ENHRY, CDR2 SYGVKD. The V end lost 7 bases, the J end lost 3 bases, and 15 bases lay between the germline ends. CDR3 length equals 14 residues. CDR3 DNA sequence: TGTGCCATCACGTCGGGGGGGGCTGACACTGAAGCTTTCTTT. Residues: CAITSGGADTEAFF.

This clonotype showed up just a few times. The rearrangement uses TRBV28 and TRBJ2-2, with 7 bases that match TRBD1. Germline V CDR1 and CDR2: MDHEN, SYDVKM. Trimming took 6 bases from V and 2 from J; bases not matched to a gene: 6. The CDR3 totals 15 residues. This CDR3 is CASSSDRDNTGELFF. CDR3 DNA sequence: TGTGCCAGCAGCTCAGACAGGGATAACACCGGGGAGCTGTTTTTT.

This clonotype was found many times. The chain links TRBV20-1 to TRBJ1-1, with D unresolved. This CDR3 contains 12 residues. CDR1 DFQATT and CDR2 SNEGSKA come from the germline V gene (reference sequence). V dropped 3 bases and J dropped 5 bases, with 10 bases sitting between them. This chain's CDR3 is CSARAVGTEAFF. The CDR3 coding sequence is TGCAGTGCTAGGGCCGTGGGGACTGAAGCTTTCTTT.

This clonotype has at least ten counts. The chain employs TRBV20-1 and TRBJ1-1; no definite D call. The CDR3 is 13 residues long. Trimming left V 3 bases short and J 8 bases short, with 16 bases between. Germline V gives CDR1 DFQATT, CDR2 SNEGSKA (reference sequence). The DNA of the CDR3 is TGCAGTGCTAGGATACCTTCTTCGCGGGAAGCTTTCTTT. This gives the protein CSARIPSSREAFF.

This clonotype was counted only a few times. J is TRBJ2-7 and V is TRBV6-1; D perhaps matches TRBD1 (6 bases). V lost 4 bases and J 3 bases, leaving 13 bases between the germline ends. The germline gives CDR1 MNHNS, CDR2 SASEGT. The CDR3 length is 14 residues. This chain's CDR3 is CASSATGPLYEQYV. The CDR3 DNA follows: TGTGCCAGCAGTGCCACAGGGCCCCTCTACGAGCAGTACGTC.

Many counts were recorded for this clonotype. The J gene is TRBJ1-2, the V gene TRBV20-1; D not certain. Per the germline V gene, CDR1 is DFQATT and CDR2 is SNEGSKA (reference sequence). Trimming cost V 0 bases and J 8 bases, with 10 bases left between them. CDR3 size: 12 residues. Here the CDR3 DNA reads TGCAGTGCTAGAGATCTTGCGTGGGGCTACACCTTC. It translates to CSARDLAWGYTF.

Ten or more counts support this clonotype. The chain joins TRBV12-3 or TRBV12-4 to TRBJ2-3; tentatively, D is TRBD2 (6 bases). The germline V and J ends were trimmed by 2 bases and 6 bases, with 18 bases remaining between them. CDR3 size: 16 residues. The CDR3 loop is CASSLYGTPPGDTQYF. CDR3 nucleotides: TGTGCCAGCAGTTTATATGGGACTCCGCCCGGCGATACGCAGTATTTT.

This clonotype came up many times. This chain links TRBV28 with TRBJ2-5; a possible D gene is TRBD1 (7 bases). In germline, CDR1 is MDHEN, CDR2 SYDVKM. The CDR3 spans 15 residues. Trimming removed 6 bases from V and 4 bases from J, with 18 bases in between. This chain's CDR3 is CASSQEAGGRETQYF. The CDR3 nucleotides read TGTGCCAGCAGCCAAGAGGCAGGGGGGAGAGAGACCCAGTACTTC.